This is a list of T cell receptor beta chains from one sample in a study of blood T cell repertoires in COVID-19. Using immunoSEQ multiplex PCR, the repertoire was profiled, and TCRdb retains in-frame clones only, with some absent. The sample has approximately 210,000 clones, around 84% seen once; the top ten hold approximately 10%. Sequences were obtained from peripheral blood. The receptors shown here come from a woman of 80 years or more with COVID-19, enrolled during active disease. Each CDR3 is given without its conserved first and last residue. Clone size appears in some rows only: once, few, many, or a class for an expanded clone.

len | abundance | v_gene | CDR3aa
10 | - | TRBV5-6 | ASSLDRDGYT
12 | - | TRBV7-9 | ASSYLQANTEAF
12 | - | TRBV2 | ASSEARGANVLT
9 | - | TRBV20-1 | SAWNERGLD
16 | few | TRBV28 | ASRGTSGGAGSYNEQF
12 | - | TRBV28 | ASMQRIDNTEAF
11 | - | TRBV12-3/TRBV12-4 | ASRTGDSGGYT
14 | - | TRBV5-1 | ASSTTGLAGRNEQF
17 | - | TRBV4-3 | ASSQDRNVGHPAANEQF
12 | - | TRBV19 | ASSRDSNNYEQY
16 | - | TRBV18 | ASSPRNSLSSYNSPLH
13 | - | TRBV13 | ASSLRRSPYNEQF
14 | - | TRBV3-1/TRBV3-2 | ASSIGLAGTQETQY
11 | - | TRBV19 | ASSSGVQETQY
14 | - | TRBV10-2 | ASRDSGGPRLDTQY
13 | - | TRBV6-5 | ASSYPPGQEGGAF
11 | - | TRBV11-2 | ASSLAQGSGAF
12 | - | TRBV7-2 | ASSLGISGNEQF
13 | few | TRBV28 | ASNPHWAANTEAF
11 | - | TRBV6-1 | ASSESPPQPQH
14 | - | TRBV5-1 | ASSLRGIEGTGELF
10 | once | TRBV18 | ASSPRTDTQY
13 | - | TRBV3-1/TRBV3-2 | ASSHRIAGYTEAF
13 | - | TRBV18 | ASSPLAGETGTQY
12 | - | TRBV5-1 | ASSLAGDDTEAF
13 | once | TRBV9 | ASSVRAGGRETQY
10 | - | TRBV9 | ASSTDGYEQY
14 | - | TRBV4-2 | ASSRSPQGFTETQY